This record concerns one T cell receptor (beta chain) sequence. Its antigen is unknown. From the reads, TCRdb called clonotypes with MiXCR, one entry per CDR3 protein. The top ten clones hold about 18% of a sample with 680,000 or so distinct CDR3 sequences, around 30% of them seen once. The sample belongs to a study of T cell repertoires in cytomegalovirus infection. Across the study: CMV epitopes in the study were HLA-C-restricted (recently identified) and HLA-B-restricted (well studied). It was the public TCR beta signatures that indicated both CMV infection and matching HLA type.

Trimming removed 6 bases from V and 0 bases from J, with 15 bases in between. The germline V gene encodes CDR1 SGHAT and CDR2 FQDESV (reference sequence). The CDR3 is made up of 15 amino acids. Findings of the study overall: Identification of carriers of CMV plus the relevant HLA was achieved through cumulative public TCR beta family frequency. Across the ex vivo response, the dominant clonotypes were HLA-C-restricted CMV-specific TCR beta clonotypes.

This TCR derives from a human donor in good health (CMV status not recorded). Some clones in this sample may be carry-over from other donors' samples. The sample in question was cultured PBMCs, obtained from culture after CMV antigen stimulation. The J gene is TRBJ2-7, the V gene TRBV11-1; D remains unclear. CDR3 nucleotides: TGTGCCAGCAGTCTCGATACTCAGAGCTCCTACGAGCAGTACTTC. This translates into CASSLDTQSSYEQYF.